Many counts were recorded for the clone carrying this T cell receptor (beta chain). Its matching antigen is unknown. The CDR3 runs to 16 residues. The V gene end was trimmed by 7 bases and the J gene end by 7 bases; junction bases not matched to a gene: 12. The germline V gene encodes CDR1 SGHRS and CDR2 YFSETQ. As the method for making TCR beta libraries, quantitative 5'-RACE with molecular barcodes was used. Via MiXCR, TCRdb re-called the 5' RACE reads, giving one row per CDR3 protein. The table lists 200,000 or so distinct CDR3 sequences, around a sixth of them singletons. This sample was taken from a study of CD8 T cells in ankylosing spondylitis. Study outcomes and limitations: With a CD8+ phenotype, disease-linked clones were relatively rare in peripheral blood. Significant enrichment of disease-linked clones was reportedly seen in matched ankylosing spondylitis synovial fluid. The study identified a TCR beta motif of under ten highly homologous variants that appeared characteristic of ankylosing spondylitis blood.

This clonotype was obtained from a male donor aged 10-29 years with ankylosing spondylitis or in good health (not recorded which). J is TRBJ2-1 and V is TRBV5-1; 12 bases fit TRBD1. What was sequenced was blood, either unsorted or a sorted T cell fraction (not recorded which). The CDR3 spells CASRELPGQGANEQFF. CDR3 nucleotide sequence: TGCGCCAGCCGTGAATTGCCGGGACAGGGGGCGAATGAGCAGTTCTTC.